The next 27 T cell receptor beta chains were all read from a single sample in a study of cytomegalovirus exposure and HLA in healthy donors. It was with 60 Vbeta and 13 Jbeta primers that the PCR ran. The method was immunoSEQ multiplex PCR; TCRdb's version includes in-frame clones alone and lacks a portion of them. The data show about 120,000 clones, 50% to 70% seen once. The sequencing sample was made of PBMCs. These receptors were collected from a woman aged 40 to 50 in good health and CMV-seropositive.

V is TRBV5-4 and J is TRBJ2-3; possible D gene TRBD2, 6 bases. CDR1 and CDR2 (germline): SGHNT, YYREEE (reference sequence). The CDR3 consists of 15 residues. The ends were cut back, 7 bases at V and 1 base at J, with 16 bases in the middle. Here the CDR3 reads CASENAGTRTDTQYF. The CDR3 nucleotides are TGTGCCAGCGAGAATGCGGGGACTCGCACAGATACGCAGTATTTT.

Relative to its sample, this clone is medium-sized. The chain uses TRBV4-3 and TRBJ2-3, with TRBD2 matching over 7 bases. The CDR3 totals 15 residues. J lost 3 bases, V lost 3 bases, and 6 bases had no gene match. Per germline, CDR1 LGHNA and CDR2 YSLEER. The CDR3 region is CASSHRDGRTDTQYF. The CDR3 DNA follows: TGCGCCAGCAGCCACAGGGACGGGAGGACAGATACGCAGTATTTT.

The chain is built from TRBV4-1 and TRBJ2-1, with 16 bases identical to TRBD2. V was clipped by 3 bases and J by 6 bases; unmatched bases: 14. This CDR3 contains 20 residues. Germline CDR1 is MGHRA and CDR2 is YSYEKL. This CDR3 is CASSHPGLAGGSPPLNEQFF. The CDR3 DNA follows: TGCGCCAGCAGCCATCCGGGACTAGCGGGAGGGTCACCCCCCCTCAATGAGCAGTTCTTC.

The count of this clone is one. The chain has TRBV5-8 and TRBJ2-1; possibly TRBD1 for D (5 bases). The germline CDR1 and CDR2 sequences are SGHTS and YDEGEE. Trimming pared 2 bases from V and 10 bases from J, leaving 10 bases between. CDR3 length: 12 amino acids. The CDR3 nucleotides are TGTGCCAGCAGCTTAGGACATCCCGAGCAGTTCTTC. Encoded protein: CASSLGHPEQFF.

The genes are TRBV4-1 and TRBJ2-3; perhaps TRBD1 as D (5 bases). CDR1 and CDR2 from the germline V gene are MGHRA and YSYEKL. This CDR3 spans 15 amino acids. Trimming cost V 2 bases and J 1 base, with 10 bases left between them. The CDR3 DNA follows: TGCGCCAGCAGCCAATTGGGCAGGGGCACAGATACGCAGTATTTT. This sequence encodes CASSQLGRGTDTQYF.

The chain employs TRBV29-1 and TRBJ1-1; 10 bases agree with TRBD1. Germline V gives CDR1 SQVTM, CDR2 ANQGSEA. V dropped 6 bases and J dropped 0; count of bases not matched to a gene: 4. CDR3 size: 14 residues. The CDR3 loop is CSVPGQGMNTEAFF. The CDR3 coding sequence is TGCAGCGTCCCGGGACAGGGGATGAACACTGAAGCTTTCTTT.

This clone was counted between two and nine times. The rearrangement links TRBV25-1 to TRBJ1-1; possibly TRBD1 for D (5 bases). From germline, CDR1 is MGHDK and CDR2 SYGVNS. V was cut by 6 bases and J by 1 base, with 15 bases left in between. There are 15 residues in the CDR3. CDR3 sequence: CASSGKGLGNTEAFF. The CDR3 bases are TGTGCCAGCAGCGGGAAGGGACTGGGGAACACTGAAGCTTTCTTT.

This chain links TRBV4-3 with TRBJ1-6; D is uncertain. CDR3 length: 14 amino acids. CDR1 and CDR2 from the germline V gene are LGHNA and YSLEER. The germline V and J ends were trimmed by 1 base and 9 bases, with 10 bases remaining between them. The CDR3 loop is CASSQASFRSPLHF. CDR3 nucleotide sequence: TGCGCCAGCAGCCAAGCTTCTTTTCGTTCACCCCTCCACTTT.

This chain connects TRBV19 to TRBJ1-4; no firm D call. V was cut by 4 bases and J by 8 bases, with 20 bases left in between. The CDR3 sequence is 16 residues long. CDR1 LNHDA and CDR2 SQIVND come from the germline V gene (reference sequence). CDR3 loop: CASSSLHGLSGEKLFF. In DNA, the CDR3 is TGTGCCAGTAGTAGCCTGCACGGACTCTCCGGAGAAAAACTGTTTTTT. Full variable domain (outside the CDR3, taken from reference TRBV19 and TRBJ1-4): DGGITQSPKYLFRKEGQNVTLSCEQNLNHDAMYWYRQDPGQGLRLIYYSQIVNDFQKGDIAEGYSVSREKKESFPLTVTSAQKNPTAFYLCASSSLHGLSGEKLFFGSGTQLSVL.

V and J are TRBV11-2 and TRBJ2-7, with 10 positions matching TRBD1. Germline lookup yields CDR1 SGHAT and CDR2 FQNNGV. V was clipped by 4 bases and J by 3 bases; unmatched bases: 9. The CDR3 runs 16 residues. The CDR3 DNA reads TGTGCCAGCAGCTCTGGCGACAGGGGGCTATTCTACGAGCAGTACTTC. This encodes CASSSGDRGLFYEQYF.

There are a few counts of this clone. CDR3 DNA: TGTGCCAGCAGTTACTCGGACCGGCGGGGTGAAAAACTGTTTTTT. Protein sequence: CASSYSDRRGEKLFF. This sequence joins TRBV6-5 and TRBJ1-4; D unclear. V was cut by 0 bases and J by 7 bases, with 12 bases left in between. Germline-derived CDR1 and CDR2 are MNHEY and SVGAGI. The CDR3 is 15 residues long.

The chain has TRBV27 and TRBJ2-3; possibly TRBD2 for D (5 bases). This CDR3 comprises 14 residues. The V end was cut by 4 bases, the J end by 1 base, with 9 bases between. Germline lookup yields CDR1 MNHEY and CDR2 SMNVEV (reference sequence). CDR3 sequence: CASSWGSGTDTQYF. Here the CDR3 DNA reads TGTGCCAGCAGTTGGGGTAGCGGCACAGATACGCAGTATTTT.

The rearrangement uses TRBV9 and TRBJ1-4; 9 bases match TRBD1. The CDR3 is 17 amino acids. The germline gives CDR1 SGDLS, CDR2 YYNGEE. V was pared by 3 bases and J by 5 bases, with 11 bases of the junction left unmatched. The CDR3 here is CASSERDGDRENEKLFF. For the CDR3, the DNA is TGTGCCAGCAGCGAAAGGGACGGGGACAGGGAAAATGAAAAACTGTTTTTT. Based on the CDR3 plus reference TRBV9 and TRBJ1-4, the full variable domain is DSGVTQTPKHLITATGQRVTLRCSPRSGDLSVYWYQQSLDQGLQFLIQYYNGEERAKGNILERFSAQQFPDLHSELNLSSLELGDSALYFCASSERDGDRENEKLFFGSGTQLSVL.

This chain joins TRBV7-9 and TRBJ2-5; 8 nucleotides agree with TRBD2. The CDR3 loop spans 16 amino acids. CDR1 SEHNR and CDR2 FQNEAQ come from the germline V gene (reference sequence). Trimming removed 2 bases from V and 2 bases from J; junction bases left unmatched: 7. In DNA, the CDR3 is TGTGCCAGCAGCTTAACGGGGGGGAAGGCACAAGAGACCCAGTACTTC. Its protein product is CASSLTGGKAQETQYF.

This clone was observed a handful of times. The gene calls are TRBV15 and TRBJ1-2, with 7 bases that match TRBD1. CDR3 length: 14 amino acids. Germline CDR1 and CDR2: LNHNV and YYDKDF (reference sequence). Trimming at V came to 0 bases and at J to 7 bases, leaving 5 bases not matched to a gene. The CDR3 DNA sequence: TGTGCCACCAGCAGAGAAAGACAGGGACCTGGCTACACCTTC. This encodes CATSRERQGPGYTF. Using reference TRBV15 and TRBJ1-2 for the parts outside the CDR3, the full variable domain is DAMVIQNPRYQVTQFGKPVTLSCSQTLNHNVMYWYQQKSSQAPKLLFHYYDKDFNNEADTPDNFQSRRPNTSFCFLDIRSPGLGDTAMYLCATSRERQGPGYTFGSGTRLTVV.

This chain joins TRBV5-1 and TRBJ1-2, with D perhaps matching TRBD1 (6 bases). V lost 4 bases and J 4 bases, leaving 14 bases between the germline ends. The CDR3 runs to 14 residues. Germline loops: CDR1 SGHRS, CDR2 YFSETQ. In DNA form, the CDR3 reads TGCGCCAGCAGCCCCTCAGGGGCAGGCTATGGCTACACCTTC. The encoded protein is CASSPSGAGYGYTF.

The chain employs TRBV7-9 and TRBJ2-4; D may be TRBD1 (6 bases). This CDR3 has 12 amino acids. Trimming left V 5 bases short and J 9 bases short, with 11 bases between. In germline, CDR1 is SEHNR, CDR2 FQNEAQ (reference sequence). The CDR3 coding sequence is TGTGCCAGCAGCCCACAGGGTATCATTCAGTACTTC. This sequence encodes CASSPQGIIQYF.

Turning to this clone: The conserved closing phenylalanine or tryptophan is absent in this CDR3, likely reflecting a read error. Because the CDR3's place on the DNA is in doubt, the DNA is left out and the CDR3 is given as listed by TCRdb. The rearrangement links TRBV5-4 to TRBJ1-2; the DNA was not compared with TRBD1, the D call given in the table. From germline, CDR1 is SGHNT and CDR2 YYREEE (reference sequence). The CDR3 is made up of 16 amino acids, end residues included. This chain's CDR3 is CASSLDSGTAHYSLSA.

CDR3 region: CASSQGQGYEKLFF. CDR3 bases: TGCGCCAGCAGCCAAGGACAGGGATATGAAAAACTGTTTTTT. The chain recombines TRBV4-3 with TRBJ1-4; 7 nucleotides agree with TRBD1. The V gene end was trimmed by 1 base and the J gene end by 6 bases; junction bases not matched to a gene: 2. The CDR3 totals 14 residues. The germline V gene has CDR1 LGHNA and CDR2 YSLEER.

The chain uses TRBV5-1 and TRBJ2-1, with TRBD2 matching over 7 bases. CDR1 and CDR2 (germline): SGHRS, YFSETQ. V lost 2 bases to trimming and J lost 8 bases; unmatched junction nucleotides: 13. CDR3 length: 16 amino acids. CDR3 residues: CASSFREGPPFHEQFF. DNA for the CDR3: TGCGCCAGCAGCTTCAGGGAGGGGCCCCCATTCCATGAGCAGTTCTTC.

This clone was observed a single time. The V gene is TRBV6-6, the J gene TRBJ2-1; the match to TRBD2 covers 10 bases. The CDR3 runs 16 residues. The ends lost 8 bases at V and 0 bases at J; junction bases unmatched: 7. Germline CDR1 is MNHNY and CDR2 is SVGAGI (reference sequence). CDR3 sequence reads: CASGGAGGSSYNEQFF. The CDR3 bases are TGTGCCAGCGGGGGAGCGGGAGGGAGCTCCTACAATGAGCAGTTCTTC.

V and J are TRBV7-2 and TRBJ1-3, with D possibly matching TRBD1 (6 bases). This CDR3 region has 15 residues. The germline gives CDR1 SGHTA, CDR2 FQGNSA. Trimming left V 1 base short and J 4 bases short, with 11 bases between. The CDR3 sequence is CASSLDGGAGNTIYF. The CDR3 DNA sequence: TGTGCCAGCAGCTTAGACGGGGGGGCCGGAAACACCATATATTTT.

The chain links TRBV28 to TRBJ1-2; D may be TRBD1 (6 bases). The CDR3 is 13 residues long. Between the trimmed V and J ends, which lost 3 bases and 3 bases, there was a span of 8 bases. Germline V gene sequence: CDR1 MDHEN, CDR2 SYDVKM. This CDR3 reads CASSLHRDYGYTF. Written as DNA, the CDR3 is TGTGCCAGCAGTTTGCACAGGGACTATGGCTACACCTTC.

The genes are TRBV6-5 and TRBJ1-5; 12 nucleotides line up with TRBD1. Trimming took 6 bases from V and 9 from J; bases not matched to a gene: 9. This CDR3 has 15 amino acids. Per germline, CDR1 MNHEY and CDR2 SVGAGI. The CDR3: CASRPGTGGSGPQHF. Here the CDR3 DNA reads TGTGCCAGCAGACCCGGGACAGGGGGCTCGGGGCCCCAGCATTTT.

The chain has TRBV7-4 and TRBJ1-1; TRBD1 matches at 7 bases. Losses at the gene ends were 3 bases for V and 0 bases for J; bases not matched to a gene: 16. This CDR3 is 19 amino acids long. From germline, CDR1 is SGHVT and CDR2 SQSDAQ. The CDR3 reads CASSFGTDRFVFMNTEAFF. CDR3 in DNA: TGTGCCAGCAGCTTTGGGACAGACCGTTTCGTTTTTATGAACACTGAAGCTTTCTTT.

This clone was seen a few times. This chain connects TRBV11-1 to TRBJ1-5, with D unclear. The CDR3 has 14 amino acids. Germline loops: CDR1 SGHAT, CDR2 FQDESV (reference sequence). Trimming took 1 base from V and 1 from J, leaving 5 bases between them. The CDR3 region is CASSLGGSNQPQHF. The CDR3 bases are TGTGCCAGCAGCTTAGGCGGGAGCAATCAGCCCCAGCATTTT.

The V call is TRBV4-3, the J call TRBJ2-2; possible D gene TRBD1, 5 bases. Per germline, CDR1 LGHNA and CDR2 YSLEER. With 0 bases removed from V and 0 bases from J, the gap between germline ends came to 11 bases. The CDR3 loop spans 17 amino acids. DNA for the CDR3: TGCGCCAGCAGCCAAGAGACAGCCCCGACGAACACCGGGGAGCTGTTTTTT. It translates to CASSQETAPTNTGELFF.